This T cell receptor (beta chain) was profiled in a study of STAT5B mutations in CD4+ large granular lymphocyte leukemia. Study-level points and caveats: Main leukemic clonotypes were patient-specific, but roughly 23% appeared at low frequency elsewhere. Without HLA matching, higher CD4+ than CD8+ T-LGLL clonality could reflect small sample size.

This table comes from immunoSEQ multiplex PCR, and its TCRdb copy is limited to in-frame clones, with some not included. The data show over 25,000 clones, with about two thirds seen just once and 2% held by the top ten. Points on this clone: The antigen remains unidentified.

Healthy controls were blood donor buffy coats. This clonotype originated in a human donor in good health. The material sequenced was CD4+ T cells from blood buffy coats.

CDR3 sequence (DNA): TGCAGCGTCGGACAGGGCGTGAGCTATGGCTACACCTTC. Translated, it gives CSVGQGVSYGYTF. The chain joins TRBV29-1 to TRBJ1-2, with 8 bases matching TRBD1. The J segment lost 4 bases and the V segment lost 6 bases, leaving 7 bases of the junction unmatched. Germline CDR1 and CDR2: SQVTM and ANQGSEA. The CDR3 sequence is 13 residues long.